Each of the 27 T cell receptor beta chains below was sequenced from the same sample in a study of a mutant IDH1 vaccine in newly diagnosed glioma. Measured with immunoSEQ multiplex PCR; TCRdb has only the in-frame clones, and not every one. The repertoire holds roughly 51,000 clones, with around four fifths as singletons. No antigens are known for them. As for time point: week 35, safety follow-up. The investigators gave 300 ug of mutant IDH1 20-mer peptide in each vaccine dose, together with topical imiquimod. Here the sequenced sample was PBMCs, taken from a glioma patient whose treatment included an IDH1 peptide vaccine. These receptor sequences come from a man between 35 and 55 years old with glioma.

This chain uses TRBV6-1 with TRBJ1-2, with D unclear. V lost 0 bases, J lost 3 bases, and 5 bases lay in between. Germline CDR1 is MNHNS and CDR2 is SASEGT. The CDR3 runs 13 residues. The chain's CDR3 is CASSEAGYYGYTF. In nucleotides, the CDR3 is TGTGCCAGCAGTGAAGCTGGTTACTATGGCTACACCTTC.

The chain recombines TRBV5-1 with TRBJ1-3; TRBD1 agrees at 11 bases. Germline values: CDR1 SGHRS, CDR2 YFSETQ. The CDR3 extends over 16 amino acids. Trimming cost V 3 bases and J 3 bases; bases outside gene matches: 5. The CDR3 region has the DNA TGCGCCAGCAGCTCTGGACAGGGGGCCTTTGGAAACACCATATATTTT. As protein: CASSSGQGAFGNTIYF.

The chain joins TRBV25-1 to TRBJ2-4; D is unresolved. Germline lookup yields CDR1 MGHDK and CDR2 SYGVNS. Trimming shortened V by 2 bases and J by 8 bases, and 10 bases separated the two germline ends. The CDR3 is made up of 13 amino acids. CDR3 residues: CASSETAADIQYF. As DNA, the CDR3 is TGTGCCAGCAGTGAAACTGCTGCGGACATTCAGTACTTC. Using reference TRBV25-1 and TRBJ2-4 for the parts outside the CDR3, the full variable domain is EADIYQTPRYLVIGTGKKITLECSQTMGHDKMYWYQQDPGMELHLIHYSYGVNSTEKGDLSSESTVSRIRTEHFPLTLESARPSHTSQYLCASSETAADIQYFGAGTRLSVL.

There are a few counts of this clone. The rearrangement links TRBV19 to TRBJ2-2; 8 bases are shared with TRBD2. The length of the CDR3 is 16 residues. The germline V gene encodes CDR1 LNHDA and CDR2 SQIVND (reference sequence). The V gene end was trimmed by 3 bases and the J gene end by 3 bases; junction bases not matched to a gene: 6. CDR3 coding DNA: TGTGCCAGTAGTATTGGGGCGGGGGGTTACACCGGGGAGCTGTTTTTT. Residues: CASSIGAGGYTGELFF.

The chain carries TRBV10-3 and TRBJ2-7; no clear D gene. In germline, CDR1 is ENHRY, CDR2 SYGVKD. The V and J ends lost 2 bases and 0 bases respectively, with 11 bases between them. The CDR3 covers 15 residues. CDR3 in amino acids: CAISEPGRSSYEQYF. The DNA for the CDR3 is TGTGCCATCAGTGAGCCGGGCCGGAGCTCCTACGAGCAGTACTTC.

V is TRBV7-9 and J is TRBJ2-5; D perhaps matches TRBD2 (7 bases). Per germline, CDR1 SEHNR and CDR2 FQNEAQ (reference sequence). V lost 0 bases to trimming and J lost 4 bases, with 12 bases between them. The CDR3 is made up of 15 amino acids. In nucleotides, the CDR3 is TGTGCCAGCAGCTTAGCGGAGGGGGGGACAGAGACCCAGTACTTC. Translating it yields CASSLAEGGTETQYF.

The genes are TRBV5-1 and TRBJ2-3; 7 bases are a match to TRBD1. CDR1 SGHRS and CDR2 YFSETQ come from the germline V gene. V shed 0 bases and J 6 bases; nucleotides not matched to a gene: 4. CDR3 size: 14 residues. CDR3 bases: TGCGCCAGCAGCTTGGAAGGGGGCCGGGATACGCAGTATTTT. Protein sequence: CASSLEGGRDTQYF. Full variable domain (outside the CDR3, taken from reference TRBV5-1 and TRBJ2-3): KAGVTQTPRYLIKTRGQQVTLSCSPISGHRSVSWYQQTPGQGLQFLFEYFSETQRNKGNFPGRFSGRQFSNSRSEMNVSTLELGDSALYLCASSLEGGRDTQYFGPGTRLTVL.

The V and J genes are TRBV5-4 and TRBJ1-2, with 8 bases lining up with TRBD1. The germline V gene has CDR1 SGHNT and CDR2 YYREEE (reference sequence). The trim removed 1 base at V and 0 bases at J, leaving 14 bases unmatched. This CDR3 is built from 19 residues. The CDR3 DNA follows: TGTGCCAGCAGCTTGTTAATCTTCCGGGACAGGAGAACTAACTATGGCTACACCTTC. Its protein product is CASSLLIFRDRRTNYGYTF.

The chain couples TRBV11-1 to TRBJ2-5; the match to TRBD2 covers 7 bases. CDR3 size: 17 residues. CDR1 and CDR2 from the germline V gene are SGHAT and FQDESV (reference sequence). Trimming at V came to 4 bases and at J to 5 bases, leaving 16 bases not matched to a gene. CDR3 sequence reads: CASSSRYSSGPRETQYF. The CDR3 DNA follows: TGTGCCAGCAGCTCGAGGTATTCTAGCGGCCCGAGGGAGACCCAGTACTTC.

The table lists this clone with a few counts. The chain carries TRBV5-4 and TRBJ1-1; D ambiguous. V lost 0 bases, J lost 1 base, and 1 base lay in between. Looked up from germline, CDR1 is SGHNT and CDR2 is YYREEE (reference sequence). CDR3 length: 12 amino acids. This CDR3 reads CASSLANTEAFF. The CDR3 DNA reads TGTGCCAGCAGCTTGGCGAACACTGAAGCTTTCTTT.

The gene calls are TRBV6-1 and TRBJ2-4; 7 positions agree with TRBD1. This CDR3 comprises 15 residues. Germline V gene sequence: CDR1 MNHNS, CDR2 SASEGT. J was trimmed by 9 bases and V by 0 bases; bases with no gene match: 8. The CDR3 region is CASSEATTGVGIQYF. The CDR3 DNA reads as TGTGCCAGCAGTGAAGCTACAACAGGGGTCGGCATTCAGTACTTC.

The chain employs TRBV18 and TRBJ1-2, with no clear D. Per germline, CDR1 KGHSH and CDR2 LQKENI. The V end lost 0 bases, the J end lost 0 bases, and 11 bases lay between the germline ends. This CDR3 has 16 amino acids. This CDR3 is CASSPPTAGANYGYTF. CDR3 nucleotides: TGTGCCAGCTCACCACCGACGGCCGGAGCTAACTATGGCTACACCTTC.

The V and J genes are TRBV6-1 and TRBJ1-4; D is perhaps TRBD1 (5 bases). The V end lost 3 bases, the J end lost 3 bases, and 11 bases lay between the germline ends. The CDR3 covers 15 residues. The germline V gene encodes CDR1 MNHNS and CDR2 SASEGT. CDR3 bases: TGTGCCAGCAGTGACCACAGGCCACCTAATGAAAAACTGTTTTTT. Translation: CASSDHRPPNEKLFF.

V usage is TRBV5-4 and J usage is TRBJ2-7, with D perhaps TRBD1 or TRBD2 (6 bases each). V was cut by 4 bases and J by 6 bases, with 14 bases left in between. This CDR3 region has 13 residues. The germline CDR1 and CDR2 sequences are SGHNT and YYREEE (reference sequence). The CDR3 DNA reads as TGTGCCAGCAGCCGGGGGCCGGGCTCCGAGCAGTACTTC. Its translation: CASSRGPGSEQYF.

The rearrangement links TRBV5-6 to TRBJ2-3; no firm D call. Trimming removed 1 base at V and 3 bases at J, with 12 bases between. Germline lookup yields CDR1 SGHDT and CDR2 YYEEEE. There are 15 residues in the CDR3. CDR3 region: CASSLTGFGTDTQYF. In nucleotides, the CDR3 is TGTGCCAGCAGCTTGACGGGTTTTGGTACAGATACGCAGTATTTT.

The genes are TRBV27 and TRBJ2-7, with 8 bases identical to TRBD2. The germline V gene encodes CDR1 MNHEY and CDR2 SMNVEV (reference sequence). The length of the CDR3 is 15 residues. V was pared by 4 bases and J by 4 bases, with 9 bases of the junction left unmatched. This chain's CDR3 is CASSSPFSGGYEQYF. The CDR3 DNA reads as TGTGCCAGCAGTTCCCCCTTCAGCGGGGGTTACGAGCAGTACTTC.

The gene calls are TRBV6-5 and TRBJ1-2, with 7 bases that match TRBD1. V dropped 4 bases and J dropped 4; count of bases not matched to a gene: 6. Germline V gene sequence: CDR1 MNHEY, CDR2 SVGAGI. The CDR3 loop spans 14 amino acids. This CDR3 is CASSSPGGPYGYTF. The DNA for the CDR3 is TGTGCCAGCAGTTCCCCAGGGGGTCCCTATGGCTACACCTTC.

The chain links TRBV19 to TRBJ1-2, with TRBD1 matching 11 bases. V shed 4 bases and J 3 bases; nucleotides not matched to a gene: 4. This CDR3 is built from 15 residues. The V gene's germline CDR1 is LNHDA and CDR2 SQIVND (reference sequence). CDR3 protein: CASSTSDRGHYGYTF. The CDR3 DNA reads as TGTGCCAGTAGTACCTCGGACAGGGGGCACTATGGCTACACCTTC.

The J gene is TRBJ2-3, the V gene TRBV7-9; D remains unclear. The CDR3 contains 15 residues. The germline CDR1 and CDR2 sequences are SEHNR and FQNEAQ (reference sequence). The germline V and J ends were trimmed by 3 bases and 0 bases, with 10 bases remaining between them. The CDR3 bases are TGTGCCAGCAGCTTCTACCGCTCTAGCACAGATACGCAGTATTTT. This encodes CASSFYRSSTDTQYF.

The V call is TRBV19, the J call TRBJ1-5, with 7 bases that match TRBD1. This CDR3 contains 18 residues. Germline assignment: CDR1 LNHDA and CDR2 SQIVND (reference sequence). V shed 2 bases and J 5 bases; nucleotides not matched to a gene: 15. CDR3 in DNA: TGTGCCAGTAGTATAATGGTGGTGGAACAGGGGTTCGATCAGCCCCAGCATTTT. Amino acid sequence: CASSIMVVEQGFDQPQHF.

This clone has just one count. The chain is built from TRBV5-1 and TRBJ2-7, with TRBD2 matching 8 bases. Germline CDR1 reads SGHRS; CDR2 reads YFSETQ. CDR3 length equals 15 residues. J lost 6 bases, V lost 3 bases, and 11 bases had no gene match. CDR3 sequence reads: CASSSDGLALGEQYF. In nucleotides, the CDR3 is TGCGCCAGCAGCTCCGACGGACTAGCCCTGGGCGAGCAGTACTTC.

This chain uses TRBV7-7 with TRBJ2-7; TRBD2 matches at 11 bases. The germline V gene has CDR1 SSHAT and CDR2 FNYEAQ (reference sequence). Unmatched junction bases numbered 4, after V lost 3 bases and J lost 3 bases. The CDR3 has 15 amino acids. CDR3 sequence (DNA): TGTGCCAGCAGCTTGGGGACTAGCGGCCTCTACGAGCAGTACTTC. Its protein product is CASSLGTSGLYEQYF.

The sample holds a few counts of this clone. The chain combines TRBV7-7 with TRBJ2-5; D call uncertain. Germline lookup yields CDR1 SSHAT and CDR2 FNYEAQ (reference sequence). Between the trimmed V and J ends, which lost 2 bases and 0 bases, there was a span of 4 bases. This CDR3 has 13 amino acids. DNA for the CDR3: TGTGCCAGCAGCTTATCCAACCAAGAGACCCAGTACTTC. Translated, it gives CASSLSNQETQYF.

This clone was observed a few times. In DNA form, the CDR3 reads TGCGCCAGCAGCCAACGCACACTCAATGGCTACACCTTC. This gives the protein CASSQRTLNGYTF. The V gene is TRBV4-1, the J gene TRBJ1-2; D is undetermined. The V end was cut by 2 bases, the J end by 6 bases, with 10 bases between. The germline CDR1 and CDR2 sequences are MGHRA and YSYEKL. The CDR3 spans 13 residues.

The chain recombines TRBV7-6 with TRBJ2-5, with D unclear. Deletions cut 5 bases from V and 5 bases from J, with 9 bases between. From germline, CDR1 is SGHVS and CDR2 FNYEAQ. The CDR3 loop spans 12 amino acids. The CDR3 nucleotides are TGTGCCAGCAGCATCCCCGAGGAGACCCAGTACTTC. Protein: CASSIPEETQYF.

The chain has TRBV6-5 and TRBJ2-7, with D possibly matching TRBD1 (5 bases). The CDR3 totals 13 residues. CDR1 is MNHEY, CDR2 SVGAGI, per germline. V lost 6 bases to trimming and J lost 7 bases, with 16 bases between them. CDR3 protein: CASRSTGVGEQYF. CDR3 nucleotides: TGTGCCAGCAGATCCACAGGTGTGGGGGAGCAGTACTTC.

This clone has only a few counts. The V gene is TRBV15, the J gene TRBJ1-6; D gene unclear. The CDR3 runs 14 residues. V was pared by 5 bases and J by 8 bases, with 13 bases between. Germline V gene sequence: CDR1 LNHNV, CDR2 YYDKDF (reference sequence). CDR3 amino acids: CATSYRGTHSPLHF. The CDR3 DNA is TGTGCCACCAGCTACCGCGGCACCCATTCACCCCTCCACTTT. The whole variable domain, remainder taken from reference TRBV15 and TRBJ1-6, is DAMVIQNPRYQVTQFGKPVTLSCSQTLNHNVMYWYQQKSSQAPKLLFHYYDKDFNNEADTPDNFQSRRPNTSFCFLDIRSPGLGDTAMYLCATSYRGTHSPLHFGNGTRLTVT.